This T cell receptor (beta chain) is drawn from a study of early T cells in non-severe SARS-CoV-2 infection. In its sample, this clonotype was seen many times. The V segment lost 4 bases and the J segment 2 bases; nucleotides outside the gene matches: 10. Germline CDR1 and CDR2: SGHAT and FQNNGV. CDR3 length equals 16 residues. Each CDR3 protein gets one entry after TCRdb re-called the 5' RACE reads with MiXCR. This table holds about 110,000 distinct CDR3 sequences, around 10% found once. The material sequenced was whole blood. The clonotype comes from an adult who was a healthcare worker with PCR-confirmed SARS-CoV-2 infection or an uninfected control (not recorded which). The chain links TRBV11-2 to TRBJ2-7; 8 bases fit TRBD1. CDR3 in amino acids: CASSSLRTGLTYEQYF. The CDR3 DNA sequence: TGTGCCAGCAGCTCGCTGAGGACAGGGCTAACCTACGAGCAGTACTTC.